This T cell receptor beta chain came from a study of shared clonotypes between healthy human individuals. Turning to the study itself: The study enrolled a couple of women and a few men aged 18 to 49. Points from the study as a whole: Clonotype sharing among the donors was expected to vary with sequencing depth. Larger estimated richness was generally seen in naive subsets than in memory subsets.

The table came from immunoSEQ multiplex PCR; TCRdb's copy has only in-frame clones and leaves some out. The sample yields 2 million to 3 million clones, 93% seen once. Splitting of CD4+ cells produced CD45RA+ naive and CD45RA-negative memory subsets. This clone was observed once. Its antigen is unidentified. The source material was naive CD4+ T cells from PBMCs. The subset: CD45RA+ positively selected. The sequence came from a man aged 18 to 35 in good health. Some clones in this sample may be carry-over from other donors' samples.

The CDR3: CASSPDSRQETQYF. DNA for the CDR3: TGCGCCAGCAGCCCTGACAGCAGACAAGAGACCCAGTACTTC. This sequence joins TRBV5-1 and TRBJ2-5, with a tentative D call TRBD1 (5 bases). The ends were cut back, 4 bases at V and 2 bases at J, with 12 bases in the middle. CDR3 length equals 14 residues. Germline assignment: CDR1 SGHRS and CDR2 YFSETQ.